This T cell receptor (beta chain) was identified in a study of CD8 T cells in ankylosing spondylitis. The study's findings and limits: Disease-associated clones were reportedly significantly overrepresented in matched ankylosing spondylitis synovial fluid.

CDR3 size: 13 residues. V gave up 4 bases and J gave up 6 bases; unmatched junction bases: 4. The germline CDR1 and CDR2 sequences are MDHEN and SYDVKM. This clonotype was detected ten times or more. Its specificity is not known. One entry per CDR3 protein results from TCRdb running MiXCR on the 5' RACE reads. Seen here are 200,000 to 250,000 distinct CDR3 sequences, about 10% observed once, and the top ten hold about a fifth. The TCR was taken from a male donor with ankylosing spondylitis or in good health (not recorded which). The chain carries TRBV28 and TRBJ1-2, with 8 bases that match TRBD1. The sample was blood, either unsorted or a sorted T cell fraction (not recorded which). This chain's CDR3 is CASSWTGSNGYTF. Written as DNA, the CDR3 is TGTGCCAGCAGTTGGACAGGGTCGAATGGCTACACCTTC.